The entry below describes one TCR beta chain. The CDR3 spans 14 residues. V dropped 5 bases and J dropped 8 bases, with 15 bases sitting between them. Germline loops: CDR1 SNHLY, CDR2 FYNNEI. These data originate in a study of early T cells in non-severe SARS-CoV-2 infection. Individual cDNA molecules received unique molecular identifiers. One entry per CDR3 protein, called by TCRdb with MiXCR from the 5' RACE reads. The sample includes tens of thousands of distinct CDR3 sequences, roughly 14% seen only once; the top ten take around 0.5%. The chain has TRBV2 and TRBJ1-4; weak D call: TRBD1 (5 bases). Sequencing used whole blood. The TCR originated in an adult who was a healthcare worker with PCR-confirmed SARS-CoV-2 infection or an uninfected control (not recorded which). The CDR3 DNA reads TGTGCCAGCAGTCCCCGGGACTCGGGCGAAAAACTGTTTTTT. Translated, it gives CASSPRDSGEKLFF.